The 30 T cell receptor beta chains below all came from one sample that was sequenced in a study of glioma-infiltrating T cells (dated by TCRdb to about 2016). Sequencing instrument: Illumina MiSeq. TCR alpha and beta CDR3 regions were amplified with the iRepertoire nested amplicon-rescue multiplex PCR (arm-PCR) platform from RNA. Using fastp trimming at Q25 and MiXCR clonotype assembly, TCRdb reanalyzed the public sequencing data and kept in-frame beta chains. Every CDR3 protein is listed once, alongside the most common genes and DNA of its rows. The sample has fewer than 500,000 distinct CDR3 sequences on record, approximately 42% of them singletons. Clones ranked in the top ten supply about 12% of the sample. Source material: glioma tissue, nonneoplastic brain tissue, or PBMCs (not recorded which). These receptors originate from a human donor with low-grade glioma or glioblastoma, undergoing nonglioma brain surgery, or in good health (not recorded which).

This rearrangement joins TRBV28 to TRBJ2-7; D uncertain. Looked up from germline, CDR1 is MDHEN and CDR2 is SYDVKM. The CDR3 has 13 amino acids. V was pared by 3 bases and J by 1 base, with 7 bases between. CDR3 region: CASSFIGSYEQYF. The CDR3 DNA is TGTGCCAGCAGTTTCATAGGGTCCTACGAGCAGTACTTC.

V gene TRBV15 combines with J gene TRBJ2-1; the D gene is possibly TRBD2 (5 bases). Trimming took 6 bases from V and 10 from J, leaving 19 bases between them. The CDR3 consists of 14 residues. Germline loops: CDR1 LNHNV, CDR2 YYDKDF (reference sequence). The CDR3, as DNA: TGTGCCACCAGTATAAGGTCTGAGGGCTGGGAGCAGTTCTTC. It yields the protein CATSIRSEGWEQFF.

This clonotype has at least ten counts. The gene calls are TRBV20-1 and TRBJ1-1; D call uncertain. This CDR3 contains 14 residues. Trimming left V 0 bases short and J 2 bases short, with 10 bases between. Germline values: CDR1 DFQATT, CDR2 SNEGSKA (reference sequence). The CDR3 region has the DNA TGCAGTGCTAGAGATCGGGTGGTAAACACTGAAGCTTTCTTT. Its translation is CSARDRVVNTEAFF.

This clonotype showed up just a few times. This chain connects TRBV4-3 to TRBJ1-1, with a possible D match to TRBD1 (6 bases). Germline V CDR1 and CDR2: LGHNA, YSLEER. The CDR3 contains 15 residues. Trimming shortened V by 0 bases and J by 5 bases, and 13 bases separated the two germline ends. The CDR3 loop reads CASSQDVQGETEAFF. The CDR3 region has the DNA TGCGCCAGCAGCCAAGATGTACAGGGCGAAACTGAAGCTTTCTTT.

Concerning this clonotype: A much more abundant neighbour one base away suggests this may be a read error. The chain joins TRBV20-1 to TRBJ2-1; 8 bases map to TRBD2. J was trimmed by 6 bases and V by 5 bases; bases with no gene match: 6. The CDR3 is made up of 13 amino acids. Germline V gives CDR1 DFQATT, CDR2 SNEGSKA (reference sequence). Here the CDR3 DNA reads TGCAGTGCTGGAGTAGGGACTAGCAATGAGCAGTTCTTC. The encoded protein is CSAGVGTSNEQFF.

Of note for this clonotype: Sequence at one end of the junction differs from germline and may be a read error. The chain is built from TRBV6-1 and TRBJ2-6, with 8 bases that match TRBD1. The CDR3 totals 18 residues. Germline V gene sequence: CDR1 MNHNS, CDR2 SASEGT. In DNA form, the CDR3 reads TGTGCCAGCAGTCGTCACGGACAGGGTGACTCTTGGGCCAACGTCCTGACTTTC. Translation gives CASSRHGQGDSWANVLTF.

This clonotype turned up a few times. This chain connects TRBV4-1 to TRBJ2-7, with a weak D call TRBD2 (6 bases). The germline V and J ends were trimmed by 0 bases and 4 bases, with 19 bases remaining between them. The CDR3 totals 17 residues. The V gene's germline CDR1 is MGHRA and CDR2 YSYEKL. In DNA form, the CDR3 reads TGCGCCAGCAGCCAAGACCACCCCGGGGGAGGTCTGTACGAGCAGTACTTC. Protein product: CASSQDHPGGGLYEQYF.

DNA for the CDR3: TGTGCCAGCAGCCTACTAGCGAAGGTCGACGAGCAGTACTTC. Translated, it gives CASSLLAKVDEQYF. The rearrangement links TRBV2 to TRBJ2-7, with 7 bases aligning to TRBD2. V gave up 6 bases and J gave up 5 bases; unmatched junction bases: 10. The germline V gene encodes CDR1 SNHLY and CDR2 FYNNEI. This CDR3 has 14 residues.

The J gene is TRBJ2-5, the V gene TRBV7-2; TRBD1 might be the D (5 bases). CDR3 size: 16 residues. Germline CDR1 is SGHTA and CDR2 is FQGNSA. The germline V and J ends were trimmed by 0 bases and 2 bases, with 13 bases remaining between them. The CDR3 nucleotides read TGTGCCAGCAGCTTAGCCTCGACTTCAGGGCAAGAGACCCAGTACTTC. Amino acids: CASSLASTSGQETQYF.

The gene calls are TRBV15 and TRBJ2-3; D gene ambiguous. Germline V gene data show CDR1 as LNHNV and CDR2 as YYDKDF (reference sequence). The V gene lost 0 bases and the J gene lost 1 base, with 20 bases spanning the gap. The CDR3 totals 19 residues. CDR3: CATSREPRTALGGTDTQYF. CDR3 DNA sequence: TGTGCCACCAGCAGAGAGCCCCGTACTGCCCTTGGGGGCACAGATACGCAGTATTTT.

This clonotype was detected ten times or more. The CDR3 sequence is CASSPGQGGSNQPQHF. The CDR3 nucleotides read TGTGCCAGCAGCCCGGGACAGGGGGGAAGCAATCAGCCCCAGCATTTT. The rearrangement uses TRBV7-2 and TRBJ1-5; 11 bases are shared with TRBD1. There are 16 residues in the CDR3. CDR1 and CDR2 from the germline V gene are SGHTA and FQGNSA. Losses at the gene ends were 5 bases for V and 1 base for J; bases not matched to a gene: 4.

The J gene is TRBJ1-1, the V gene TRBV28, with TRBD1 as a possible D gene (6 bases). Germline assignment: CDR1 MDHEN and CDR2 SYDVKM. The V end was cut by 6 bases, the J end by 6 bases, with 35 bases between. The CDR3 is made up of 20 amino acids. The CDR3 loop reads CASSKSAHLKQGASNAEAFF. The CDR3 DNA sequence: TGTGCCAGCAGCAAATCCGCCCATCTTAAACAGGGAGCAAGTAACGCTGAAGCTTTCTTT. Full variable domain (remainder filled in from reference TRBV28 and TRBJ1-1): DVKVTQSSRYLVKRTGEKVFLECVQDMDHENMFWYRQDPGLGLRLIYFSYDVKMKEKGDIPEGYSVSREKKERFSLILESASTNQTSMYLCASSKSAHLKQGASNAEAFFGQGTRLTVV.

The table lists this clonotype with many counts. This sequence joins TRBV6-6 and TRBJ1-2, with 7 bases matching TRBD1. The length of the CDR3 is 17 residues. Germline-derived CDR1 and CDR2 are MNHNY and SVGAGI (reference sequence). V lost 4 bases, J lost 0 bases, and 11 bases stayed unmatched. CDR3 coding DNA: TGTGCCAGCAGTTCCCCAACCGGGACAGAACCTAACTATGGCTACACCTTC. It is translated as CASSSPTGTEPNYGYTF.

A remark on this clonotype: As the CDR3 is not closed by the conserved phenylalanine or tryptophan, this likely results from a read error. The CDR3 protein is CSASLSAGVGYEQYS. CDR3 bases: TGCAGTGCCTCCCTCTCGGCGGGAGTCGGTTACGAGCAGTACTCC. The chain carries TRBV20-1 and TRBJ2-7, with 7 bases aligning to TRBD2. The CDR3 consists of 15 residues. The V segment lost 6 bases and the J segment 4 bases; nucleotides outside the gene matches: 15. Germline V gives CDR1 DFQATT, CDR2 SNEGSKA (reference sequence).

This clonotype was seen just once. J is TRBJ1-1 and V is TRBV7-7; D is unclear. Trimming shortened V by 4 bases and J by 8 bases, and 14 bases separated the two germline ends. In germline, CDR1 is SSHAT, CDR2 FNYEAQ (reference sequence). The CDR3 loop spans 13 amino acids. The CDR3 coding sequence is TGTGCCAGCAGCTCACCGGGAAAGGCAGAAGCTTTCTTT. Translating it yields CASSSPGKAEAFF.

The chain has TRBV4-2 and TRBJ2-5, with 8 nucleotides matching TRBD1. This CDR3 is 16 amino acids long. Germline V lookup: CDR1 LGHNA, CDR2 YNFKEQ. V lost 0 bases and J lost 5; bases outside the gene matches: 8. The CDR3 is CASSQDGGQGGETQYF. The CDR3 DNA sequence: TGTGCCAGCAGCCAAGACGGCGGACAGGGCGGCGAGACCCAGTACTTC.

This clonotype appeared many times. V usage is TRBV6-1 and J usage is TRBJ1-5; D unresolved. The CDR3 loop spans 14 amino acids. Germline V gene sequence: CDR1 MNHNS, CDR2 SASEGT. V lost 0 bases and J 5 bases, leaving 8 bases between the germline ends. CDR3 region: CASSEAGEYQPQHF. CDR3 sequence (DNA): TGTGCCAGCAGTGAAGCTGGAGAATATCAGCCCCAGCATTTT.

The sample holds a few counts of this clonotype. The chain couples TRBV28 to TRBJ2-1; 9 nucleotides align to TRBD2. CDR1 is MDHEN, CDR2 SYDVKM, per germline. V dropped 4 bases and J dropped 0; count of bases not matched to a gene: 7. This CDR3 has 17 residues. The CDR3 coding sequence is TGTGCCAGCAGTTGGGTAGCGGGAGCGCTCTCCTACAATGAGCAGTTCTTC. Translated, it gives CASSWVAGALSYNEQFF.

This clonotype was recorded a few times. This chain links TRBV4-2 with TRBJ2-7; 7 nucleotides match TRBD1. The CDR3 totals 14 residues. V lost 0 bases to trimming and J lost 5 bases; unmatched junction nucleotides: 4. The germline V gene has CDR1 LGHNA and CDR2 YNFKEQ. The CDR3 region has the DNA TGTGCCAGCAGCCAAGACCCAGACAGGGACGAGCAGTACTTC. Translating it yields CASSQDPDRDEQYF.

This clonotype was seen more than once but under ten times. In nucleotides, the CDR3 is TGTGCCAGCAGCCTTTCCCCGGGACTAGCGGACAATGAGCAGTTCTTC. Residues: CASSLSPGLADNEQFF. The V gene is TRBV3-1, the J gene TRBJ2-1; 11 nucleotides agree with TRBD2. Germline CDR1 is LGHDT and CDR2 is YNNKEL (reference sequence). Germline trimming cut 4 bases from V and 5 bases from J; bases unmatched to any gene: 7. This CDR3 region has 16 residues.

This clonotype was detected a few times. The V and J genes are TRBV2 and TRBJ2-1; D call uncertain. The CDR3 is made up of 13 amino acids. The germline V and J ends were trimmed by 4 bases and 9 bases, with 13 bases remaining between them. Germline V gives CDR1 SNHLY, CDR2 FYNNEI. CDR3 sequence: CASSVMAPSEQFF. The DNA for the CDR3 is TGTGCCAGCAGTGTGATGGCCCCCAGTGAGCAGTTCTTC.

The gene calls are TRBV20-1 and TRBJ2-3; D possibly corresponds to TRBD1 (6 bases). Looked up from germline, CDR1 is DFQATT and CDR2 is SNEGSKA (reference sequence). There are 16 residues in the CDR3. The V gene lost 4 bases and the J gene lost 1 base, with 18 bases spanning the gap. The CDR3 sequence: CSAKAGYAGGTDTQYF. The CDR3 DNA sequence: TGCAGTGCTAAGGCAGGGTACGCAGGGGGCACAGATACGCAGTATTTT.

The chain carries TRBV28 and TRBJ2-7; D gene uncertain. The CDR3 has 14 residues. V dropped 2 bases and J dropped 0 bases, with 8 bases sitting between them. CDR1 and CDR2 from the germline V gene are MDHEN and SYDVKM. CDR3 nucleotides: TGTGCCAGCAGTTTACTTCAAGCCTCCTACGAGCAGTACTTC. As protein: CASSLLQASYEQYF.

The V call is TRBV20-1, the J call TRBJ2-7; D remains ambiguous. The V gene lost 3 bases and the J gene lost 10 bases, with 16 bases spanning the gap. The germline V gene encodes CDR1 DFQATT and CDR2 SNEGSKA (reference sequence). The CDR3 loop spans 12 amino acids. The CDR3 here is CSASQLRLGQYF. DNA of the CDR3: TGCAGTGCTAGTCAACTCCGTTTGGGTCAGTACTTC.

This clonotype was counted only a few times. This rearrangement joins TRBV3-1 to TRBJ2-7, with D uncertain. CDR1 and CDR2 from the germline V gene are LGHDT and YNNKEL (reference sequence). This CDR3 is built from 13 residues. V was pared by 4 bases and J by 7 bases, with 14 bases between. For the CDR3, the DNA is TGTGCCAGCAGCCCTTCCCCCCTAACGGAGCAGTACTTC. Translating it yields CASSPSPLTEQYF.

CDR3 protein: CASSRAGSAFF. The CDR3 DNA reads TGTGCCAGTAGTAGGGCAGGGTCAGCTTTCTTT. The V and J genes are TRBV19 and TRBJ1-1; D is perhaps TRBD1 (5 bases). The CDR3 is 11 residues long. Trimming took off 4 bases at V and 10 bases at J, with 10 bases between the two ends. CDR1 is LNHDA and CDR2 is SQIVND in the germline V gene (reference sequence).

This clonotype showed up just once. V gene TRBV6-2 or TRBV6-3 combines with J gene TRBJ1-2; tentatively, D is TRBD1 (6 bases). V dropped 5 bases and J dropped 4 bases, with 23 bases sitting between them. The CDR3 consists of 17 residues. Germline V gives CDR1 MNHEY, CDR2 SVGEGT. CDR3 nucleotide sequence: TGTGCCAGCAGTGACCCCCCTGGAGGGGGGAATATCTATGGCTACACCTTC. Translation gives CASSDPPGGGNIYGYTF.

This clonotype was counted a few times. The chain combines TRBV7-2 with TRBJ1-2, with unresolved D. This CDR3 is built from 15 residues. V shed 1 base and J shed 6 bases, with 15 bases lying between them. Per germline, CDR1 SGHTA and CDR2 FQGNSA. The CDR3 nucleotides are TGTGCCAGCAGCTTAGTAGGATGGGCTTGGGATGGCTACACCTTC. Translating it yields CASSLVGWAWDGYTF. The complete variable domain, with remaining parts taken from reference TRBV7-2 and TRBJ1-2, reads GAGVSQSPSNKVTEKGKDVELRCDPISGHTALYWYRQSLGQGLEFLIYFQGNSAPDKSGLPSDRFSAERTGGSVSTLTIQRTQQEDSAVYLCASSLVGWAWDGYTFGSGTRLTVV.

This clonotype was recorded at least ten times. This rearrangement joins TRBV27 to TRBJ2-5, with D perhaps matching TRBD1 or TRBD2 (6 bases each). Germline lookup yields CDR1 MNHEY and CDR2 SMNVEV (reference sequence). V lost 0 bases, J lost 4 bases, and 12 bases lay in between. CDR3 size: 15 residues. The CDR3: CASSLSWGALETQYF. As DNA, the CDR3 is TGTGCCAGCAGTTTATCCTGGGGGGCCTTAGAGACCCAGTACTTC.

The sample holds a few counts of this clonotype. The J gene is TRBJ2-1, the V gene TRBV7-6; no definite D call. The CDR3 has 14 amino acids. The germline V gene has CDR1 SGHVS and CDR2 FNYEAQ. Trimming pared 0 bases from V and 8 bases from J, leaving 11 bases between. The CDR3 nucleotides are TGTGCCAGCAGCTTAGCGGTCAGGTCTTATGAGCAGTTCTTC. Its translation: CASSLAVRSYEQFF.